This T cell receptor (beta chain) originates from a study of blood T cell repertoires in COVID-19. As for the study in general: The United States, Italy and Spain provided the acute and convalescent COVID-19 samples. Sources were T cells, B-cell-depleted T cells, or PBMCs; the material itself was cDNA or gDNA.

In germline, CDR1 is SGHRS, CDR2 YFSETQ. This CDR3 spans 14 amino acids. V lost 2 bases, J lost 1 base, and 2 bases stayed unmatched. Original data processing: Cell counts per sample came from amplifying reference gene primers. Sequencing used immunoSEQ multiplex PCR; TCRdb keeps in-frame clones, though not all of them. That table supplies the V and J calls and clone size; D and trimming were determined from the DNA. The table has a few hundred thousand clones, approximately 88% seen once. With respect to this clone: Other DNA sequences in the same sample also yield this CDR3.

Participants were aged 18 to 89 years, lived in under 30 US areas, and enrolled virtually. Sequences were obtained from PBMCs or T cells enriched from blood (not recorded which). The receptor comes from a woman younger than 30 who had recovered from COVID-19. The chain is built from TRBV5-1 and TRBJ1-1, with 7 bases aligning to TRBD1. In DNA, the CDR3 is TGCGCCAGCAGCTTAGACAGGGCGAACACTGAAGCTTTCTTT. It translates to CASSLDRANTEAFF.